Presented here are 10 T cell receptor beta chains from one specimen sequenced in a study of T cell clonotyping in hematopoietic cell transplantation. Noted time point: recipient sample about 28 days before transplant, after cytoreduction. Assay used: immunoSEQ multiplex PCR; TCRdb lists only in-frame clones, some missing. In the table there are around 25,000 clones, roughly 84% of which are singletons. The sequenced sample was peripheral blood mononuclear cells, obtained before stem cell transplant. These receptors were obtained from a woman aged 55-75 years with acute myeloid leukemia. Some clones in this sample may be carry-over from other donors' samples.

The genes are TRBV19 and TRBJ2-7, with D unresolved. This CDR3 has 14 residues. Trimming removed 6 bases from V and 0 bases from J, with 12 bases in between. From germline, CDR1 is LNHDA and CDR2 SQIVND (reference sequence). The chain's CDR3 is CASSLNTVSYEQYF. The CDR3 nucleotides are TGTGCCAGTAGCTTAAACACCGTCTCCTACGAGCAGTACTTC.

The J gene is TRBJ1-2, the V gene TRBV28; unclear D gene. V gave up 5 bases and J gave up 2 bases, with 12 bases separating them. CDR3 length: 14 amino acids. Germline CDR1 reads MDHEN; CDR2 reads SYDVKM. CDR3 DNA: TGTGCCAGCAGTGCCTACGGGCCCAACTATGGCTACACCTTC. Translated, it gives CASSAYGPNYGYTF.

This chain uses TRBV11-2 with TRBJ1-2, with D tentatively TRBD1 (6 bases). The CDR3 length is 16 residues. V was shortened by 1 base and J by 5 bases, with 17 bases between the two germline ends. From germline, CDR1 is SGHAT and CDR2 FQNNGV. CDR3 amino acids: CASSLGVAGASYGYTF. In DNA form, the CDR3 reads TGTGCCAGCAGCTTAGGAGTGGCGGGGGCGAGTTATGGCTACACCTTC.

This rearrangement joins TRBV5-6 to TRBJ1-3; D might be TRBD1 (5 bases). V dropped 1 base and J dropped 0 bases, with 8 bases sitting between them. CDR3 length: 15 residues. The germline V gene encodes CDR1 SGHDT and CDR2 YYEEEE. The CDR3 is CASSLLDTSGNTIYF. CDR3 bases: TGTGCCAGCAGCTTGTTGGACACCTCTGGAAACACCATATATTTT.

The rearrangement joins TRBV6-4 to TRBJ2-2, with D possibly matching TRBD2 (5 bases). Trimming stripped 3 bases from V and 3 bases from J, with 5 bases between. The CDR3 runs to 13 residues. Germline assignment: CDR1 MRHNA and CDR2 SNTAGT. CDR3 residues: CASSEEDTGELFF. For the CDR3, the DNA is TGTGCCAGCAGTGAGGAGGACACCGGGGAGCTGTTTTTT.

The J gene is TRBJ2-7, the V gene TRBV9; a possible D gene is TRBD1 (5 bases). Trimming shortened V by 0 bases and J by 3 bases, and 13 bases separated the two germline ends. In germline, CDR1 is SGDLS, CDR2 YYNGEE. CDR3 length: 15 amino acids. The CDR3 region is CASSVGAGIIYEQYF. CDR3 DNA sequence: TGTGCCAGCAGCGTAGGGGCAGGGATAATCTACGAGCAGTACTTC.

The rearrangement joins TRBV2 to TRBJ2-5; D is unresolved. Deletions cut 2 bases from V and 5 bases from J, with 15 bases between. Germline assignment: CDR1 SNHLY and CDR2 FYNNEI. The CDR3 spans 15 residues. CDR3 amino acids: CASSELQALGETQYF. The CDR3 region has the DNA TGTGCCAGCAGTGAACTTCAGGCTCTGGGGGAGACCCAGTACTTC.

The CDR3 loop reads CASSITRGRDWIGTQYF. DNA for the CDR3: TGTGCCAGCAGTATAACCAGGGGCAGGGACTGGATTGGGACCCAGTACTTC. V usage is TRBV7-2 and J usage is TRBJ2-5, with D possibly called TRBD1 or TRBD2 (6 bases each). This CDR3 region has 17 residues. The V end was cut by 6 bases, the J end by 7 bases, with 27 bases between. Looked up from germline, CDR1 is SGHTA and CDR2 is FQGNSA.

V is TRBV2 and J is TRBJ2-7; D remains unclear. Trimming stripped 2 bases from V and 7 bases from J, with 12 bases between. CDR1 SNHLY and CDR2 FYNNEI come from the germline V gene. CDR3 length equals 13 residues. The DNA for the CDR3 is TGTGCCAGCAGTGAACCCTTCCGGGTAGAGCAGTACTTC. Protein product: CASSEPFRVEQYF.

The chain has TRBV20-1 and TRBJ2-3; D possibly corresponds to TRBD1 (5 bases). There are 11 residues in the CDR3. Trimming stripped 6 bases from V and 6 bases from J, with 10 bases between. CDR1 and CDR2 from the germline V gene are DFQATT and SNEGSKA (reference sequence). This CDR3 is CSAGRQDTQYF. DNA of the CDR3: TGCAGTGCGGGGCGTCAGGATACGCAGTATTTT.